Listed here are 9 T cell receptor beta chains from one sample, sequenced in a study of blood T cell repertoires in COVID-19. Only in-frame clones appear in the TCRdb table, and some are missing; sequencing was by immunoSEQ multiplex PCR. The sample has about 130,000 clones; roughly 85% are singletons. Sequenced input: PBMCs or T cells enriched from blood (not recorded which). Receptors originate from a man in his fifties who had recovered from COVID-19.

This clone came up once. CDR3: CASSLVVEGATYTF. CDR3 nucleotides: TGTGCCAGCAGCTTAGTAGTAGAGGGGGCTACCTACACCTTC. The chain combines TRBV7-9 with TRBJ1-2; the match to TRBD1 covers 7 bases. CDR3 size: 14 residues. The germline CDR1 and CDR2 sequences are SEHNR and FQNEAQ (reference sequence). The junction had 9 bases not matched to a gene; V was cut back by 1 base and J by 10 bases.

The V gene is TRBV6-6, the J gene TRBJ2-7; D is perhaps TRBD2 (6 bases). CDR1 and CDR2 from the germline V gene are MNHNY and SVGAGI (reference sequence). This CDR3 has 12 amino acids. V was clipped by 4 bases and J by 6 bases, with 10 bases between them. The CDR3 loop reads CASSWREFEQYF. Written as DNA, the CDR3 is TGTGCCAGCAGTTGGCGGGAATTCGAGCAGTACTTC.

This chain's CDR3 is CASSRVKRGLEQYF. In DNA form, the CDR3 reads TGTGCCAGCAGTAGGGTTAAGAGGGGACTAGAGCAGTACTTC. This rearrangement joins TRBV2 to TRBJ2-7; 7 nucleotides agree with TRBD2. CDR1 is SNHLY and CDR2 is FYNNEI in the germline V gene. This CDR3 is 14 amino acids long. The V segment lost 5 bases and the J segment 7 bases; nucleotides outside the gene matches: 11.

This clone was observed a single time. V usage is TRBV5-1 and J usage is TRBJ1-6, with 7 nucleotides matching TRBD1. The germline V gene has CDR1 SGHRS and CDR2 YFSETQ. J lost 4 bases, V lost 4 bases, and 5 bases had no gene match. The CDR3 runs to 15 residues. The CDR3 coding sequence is TGCGCCAGCAGCCGGACGGGACAGTATAATTCACCCCTCCACTTT. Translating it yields CASSRTGQYNSPLHF.

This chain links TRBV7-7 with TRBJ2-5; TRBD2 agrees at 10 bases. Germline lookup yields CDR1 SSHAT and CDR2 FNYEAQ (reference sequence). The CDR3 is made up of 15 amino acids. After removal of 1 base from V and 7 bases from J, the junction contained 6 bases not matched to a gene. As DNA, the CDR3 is TGTGCCAGCAGCTTAGTAGCGGGAGGTGTGTCGACCCAGTACTTC. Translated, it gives CASSLVAGGVSTQYF.

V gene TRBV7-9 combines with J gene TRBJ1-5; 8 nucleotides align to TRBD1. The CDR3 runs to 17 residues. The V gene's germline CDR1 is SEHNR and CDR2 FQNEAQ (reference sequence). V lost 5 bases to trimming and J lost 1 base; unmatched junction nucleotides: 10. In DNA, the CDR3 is TGTGCCAGCAGCATCTACTCAGGGGGCGGAAGCAATCAGCCCCAGCATTTT. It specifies CASSIYSGGGSNQPQHF.

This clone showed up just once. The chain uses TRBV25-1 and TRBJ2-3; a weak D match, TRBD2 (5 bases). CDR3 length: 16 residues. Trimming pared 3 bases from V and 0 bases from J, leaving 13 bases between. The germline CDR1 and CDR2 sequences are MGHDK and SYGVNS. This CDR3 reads CASSEPSRSSTDTQYF. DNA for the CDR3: TGTGCCAGCAGTGAGCCTAGCAGAAGTAGCACAGATACGCAGTATTTT.

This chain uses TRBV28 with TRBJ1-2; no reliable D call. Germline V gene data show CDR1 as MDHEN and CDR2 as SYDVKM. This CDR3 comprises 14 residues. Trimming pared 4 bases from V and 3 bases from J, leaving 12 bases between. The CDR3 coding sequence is TGTGCCAGCAGTTCCCCCGGGAAAGACTATGGCTACACCTTC. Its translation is CASSSPGKDYGYTF.

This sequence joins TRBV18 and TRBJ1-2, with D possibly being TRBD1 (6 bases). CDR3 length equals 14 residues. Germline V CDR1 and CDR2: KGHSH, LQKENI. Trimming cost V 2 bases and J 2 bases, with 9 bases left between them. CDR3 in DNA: TGTGCCAGCTCACCAAGGGGGACGAACTATGGCTACACCTTC. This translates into CASSPRGTNYGYTF.